Reported below is one T cell receptor (beta chain). Additional DNA sequences in this sample encode the identical CDR3. These data are taken from a study of blood T cell repertoires in COVID-19. The data were produced by immunoSEQ multiplex PCR, yet TCRdb's version contains in-frame clones alone and is incomplete. The sample holds about 410,000 clones, around nine tenths seen once. This clonotype originated in a woman aged 40 to 49 with COVID-19, enrolled during active disease. The source material was peripheral blood.

The CDR3 here is CASSQGQGGGNTIYF. DNA for the CDR3: TGCGCCAGCAGCCAGGGACAGGGAGGAGGAAACACCATATATTTT. The rearrangement links TRBV4-3 to TRBJ1-3, with 9 bases identical to TRBD1. Germline-derived CDR1 and CDR2 are LGHNA and YSLEER. The ends lost 3 bases at V and 4 bases at J; junction bases unmatched: 4. This CDR3 spans 15 amino acids.